Following are 21 T cell receptor beta chains from one sample sequenced in a study of chemoradiotherapy in HPV16-positive cancers. Assay used: immunoSEQ multiplex PCR; TCRdb lists only in-frame clones, some missing. The sample records around 29,000 clones, 85% to 95% being singletons. This specimen was blood, taken from a patient who underwent chemoradiotherapy. These receptors came from a human donor with HPV-associated anogenital cancer.

The chain joins TRBV18 to TRBJ2-7; no clear D. From germline, CDR1 is KGHSH and CDR2 LQKENI. Trimming cost V 3 bases and J 3 bases, with 15 bases left between them. This CDR3 is 15 amino acids long. CDR3 sequence (DNA): TGTGCCAGCTCACCTCAAAAGGGATTCAGCTACGAGCAGTACTTC. Translation gives CASSPQKGFSYEQYF.

The J gene is TRBJ2-3, the V gene TRBV7-9, with no clear D. Germline V gene sequence: CDR1 SEHNR, CDR2 FQNEAQ (reference sequence). The CDR3 is 14 residues long. Trimming shortened V by 0 bases and J by 8 bases, and 12 bases separated the two germline ends. The CDR3 loop reads CASSLAYGVGTQYF. In nucleotides, the CDR3 is TGTGCCAGCAGCTTAGCGTATGGGGTTGGTACGCAGTATTTT.

The chain uses TRBV2 and TRBJ2-7, with 7 bases lining up with TRBD2. CDR3 size: 15 residues. V trimming: 4 bases; J trimming: 3 bases; junction bases outside the gene matches: 9. Germline V gene data show CDR1 as SNHLY and CDR2 as FYNNEI. For the CDR3, the DNA is TGTGCCAGCAGTGGCAGGGAGGGTCAGGGCTACGAGCAGTACTTC. Translating gives CASSGREGQGYEQYF.

J is TRBJ1-1 and V is TRBV7-9; TRBD1 matches at 9 bases. Losses at the gene ends were 4 bases for V and 6 bases for J; bases not matched to a gene: 6. The CDR3 runs to 14 residues. Per the germline V gene, CDR1 is SEHNR and CDR2 is FQNEAQ (reference sequence). The CDR3 is CASSWDREVPEAFF. CDR3 in DNA: TGTGCCAGCAGCTGGGACAGGGAGGTCCCTGAAGCTTTCTTT. Complete variable domain (other parts from reference TRBV7-9 and TRBJ1-1): DTGVSQNPRHKITKRGQNVTFRCDPISEHNRLYWYRQTLGQGPEFLTYFQNEAQLEKSRLLSDRFSAERPKGSFSTLEIQRTEQGDSAMYLCASSWDREVPEAFFGQGTRLTVV.

This rearrangement joins TRBV18 to TRBJ1-5; D is ambiguous. Germline V gives CDR1 KGHSH, CDR2 LQKENI. The CDR3 loop spans 14 amino acids. V gave up 6 bases and J gave up 1 base, with 10 bases separating them. The CDR3 nucleotides read TGTGCCAGCTCCCAGCAGTTAAGCAATCAGCCCCAGCATTTT. Protein product: CASSQQLSNQPQHF.

The V call is TRBV19, the J call TRBJ2-5; no clear D gene. The germline gives CDR1 LNHDA, CDR2 SQIVND (reference sequence). Trimming took 4 bases from V and 1 from J, leaving 10 bases between them. The CDR3 length is 14 residues. The CDR3 coding sequence is TGTGCCAGTAGTAGCGGACGGATCCAAGAGACCCAGTACTTC. Its protein is CASSSGRIQETQYF.

The chain is built from TRBV5-4 and TRBJ2-2; the match to TRBD2 covers 10 bases. The germline gives CDR1 SGHNT, CDR2 YYREEE (reference sequence). This CDR3 is 15 amino acids long. The V segment lost 2 bases and the J segment 7 bases; nucleotides outside the gene matches: 5. The CDR3 reads CASSFASGSLGELFF. CDR3 nucleotides: TGTGCCAGCAGCTTCGCTAGCGGGAGTCTCGGGGAGCTGTTTTTT.

This chain links TRBV6-6 with TRBJ2-7; the D gene is possibly TRBD2 (6 bases). Between the trimmed V and J ends, which lost 5 bases and 7 bases, there was a span of 15 bases. The V gene's germline CDR1 is MNHNY and CDR2 SVGAGI (reference sequence). The CDR3 is made up of 13 amino acids. The CDR3 protein is CASSNPPEGEQYF. The CDR3 DNA is TGTGCCAGCAGTAACCCCCCGGAGGGGGAGCAGTACTTC.

CDR3 in amino acids: CASSPSSGGYNEQFF. The CDR3 nucleotides are TGTGCCAGCAGTCCCTCTAGCGGGGGGTACAATGAGCAGTTCTTC. The genes are TRBV6-4 and TRBJ2-1, with 11 bases lining up with TRBD2. The CDR3 runs 15 residues. Germline CDR1 and CDR2: MRHNA and SNTAGT. Trimming cost V 5 bases and J 4 bases; bases outside gene matches: 4.

This chain connects TRBV10-1 to TRBJ2-7, with 10 bases fitting TRBD1. Germline assignment: CDR1 WNHNN and CDR2 SYGVQD (reference sequence). The CDR3 consists of 14 residues. Trimming removed 10 bases from V and 6 bases from J; junction bases left unmatched: 12. Here the CDR3 reads CATPRGTGVCEQYF. CDR3 DNA sequence: TGCGCCACTCCTCGGGGGACAGGGGTCTGCGAGCAGTACTTC.

This clone was picked up a small number of times. The chain employs TRBV2 and TRBJ2-1, with 9 bases matching TRBD2. Trimming removed 4 bases from V and 10 bases from J; junction bases left unmatched: 11. The CDR3 is 15 residues long. The germline V gene encodes CDR1 SNHLY and CDR2 FYNNEI. This CDR3 is CASSAPSGEGREQFF. The CDR3 nucleotides read TGTGCCAGCAGTGCGCCTAGCGGGGAGGGGAGGGAGCAGTTCTTC.

J is TRBJ1-5 and V is TRBV19, with D hard to call. CDR3 length equals 13 residues. The V gene lost 3 bases and the J gene lost 2 bases, with 5 bases spanning the gap. CDR1 and CDR2 (germline): LNHDA, SQIVND (reference sequence). CDR3 nucleotides: TGTGCCAGTAGTATCGGGGGCAATCAGCCCCAGCATTTT. Amino acids: CASSIGGNQPQHF.

V is TRBV5-4 and J is TRBJ1-4; 7 bases line up with TRBD1. J lost 5 bases, V lost 4 bases, and 8 bases had no gene match. CDR1 is SGHNT, CDR2 YYREEE, per germline (reference sequence). This CDR3 comprises 15 residues. The CDR3 coding sequence is TGTGCCAGCAGCATAACAGGGGTGGGCAATGAAAAACTGTTTTTT. This translates into CASSITGVGNEKLFF.

The genes are TRBV7-9 and TRBJ1-5; no reliable D call. With 10 bases removed from V and 0 bases from J, the gap between germline ends came to 10 bases. CDR1 is SEHNR, CDR2 FQNEAQ, per germline (reference sequence). This CDR3 has 13 residues. The CDR3 loop is CATQADSNQPQHF. CDR3 nucleotides: TGTGCCACCCAAGCAGATAGCAATCAGCCCCAGCATTTT. The full variable domain, with the rest looked up from reference TRBV7-9 and TRBJ1-5, is DTGVSQNPRHKITKRGQNVTFRCDPISEHNRLYWYRQTLGQGPEFLTYFQNEAQLEKSRLLSDRFSAERPKGSFSTLEIQRTEQGDSAMYLCATQADSNQPQHFGDGTRLSIL.

The chain carries TRBV7-9 and TRBJ1-4; weak D call: TRBD1 (6 bases). The V gene's germline CDR1 is SEHNR and CDR2 FQNEAQ (reference sequence). The CDR3 covers 14 residues. Trimming removed 5 bases at V and 4 bases at J, with 11 bases between. The CDR3 spells CASSPGARNEKLFF. In DNA form, the CDR3 reads TGTGCCAGCAGCCCGGGGGCGCGTAATGAAAAACTGTTTTTT.

The chain employs TRBV19 and TRBJ1-4; perhaps TRBD1 as D (5 bases). Germline V gene lookup returns CDR1 LNHDA and CDR2 SQIVND (reference sequence). This CDR3 region has 13 residues. Trimming removed 2 bases from V and 10 bases from J, with 11 bases in between. CDR3 nucleotide sequence: TGTGCCAGTAGTATACCGCGGGACTCAAAACTGTTTTTT. Translated, it gives CASSIPRDSKLFF. Full variable domain (missing parts from reference TRBV19 and TRBJ1-4): DGGITQSPKYLFRKEGQNVTLSCEQNLNHDAMYWYRQDPGQGLRLIYYSQIVNDFQKGDIAEGYSVSREKKESFPLTVTSAQKNPTAFYLCASSIPRDSKLFFGSGTQLSVL.

The chain has TRBV4-2 and TRBJ2-7; perhaps TRBD2 as D (6 bases). There are 22 residues in the CDR3. CDR1 LGHNA and CDR2 YNFKEQ come from the germline V gene. The V end lost 0 bases, the J end lost 3 bases, and 33 bases lay between the germline ends. The CDR3 DNA reads TGTGCCAGCAGCCAAGAGCCAGGGAGGTATGCGGGATATAGGGTTGGAGGCTACGAGCAGTACTTC. This sequence encodes CASSQEPGRYAGYRVGGYEQYF.

This clone ranks as medium-sized. The gene calls are TRBV11-1 and TRBJ2-2, with a tentative D call TRBD1 (5 bases). The CDR3 covers 14 residues. The V and J ends lost 5 bases and 4 bases respectively, with 11 bases between them. From germline, CDR1 is SGHAT and CDR2 FQDESV (reference sequence). The DNA for the CDR3 is TGTGCCAGCAGCCTCGATGGGGCCACCGGGGAGCTGTTTTTT. Its protein is CASSLDGATGELFF.

This clone is a singleton in its sample. The J gene is TRBJ2-1, the V gene TRBV7-3, with a possible D match to TRBD2 (6 bases). Trimming took off 5 bases at V and 7 bases at J, with 12 bases between the two ends. Germline CDR1 reads SGHTA; CDR2 reads FQGTGA. There are 13 residues in the CDR3. CDR3 amino acids: CASSPSAGNEQFF. The DNA for the CDR3 is TGTGCCAGCAGCCCCTCCGCGGGGAATGAGCAGTTCTTC.

The V gene is TRBV7-3, the J gene TRBJ1-2; 8 nucleotides match TRBD1. V was pared by 3 bases and J by 4 bases, with 1 base of the junction left unmatched. In germline, CDR1 is SGHTA, CDR2 FQGTGA. CDR3 length: 13 amino acids. In DNA form, the CDR3 reads TGTGCCAGCAGCTTGACAGGGGCCTATGGCTACACCTTC. Amino acid sequence: CASSLTGAYGYTF.

This clone appeared a single time. The chain combines TRBV5-6 with TRBJ2-4; 9 positions agree with TRBD2. The germline CDR1 and CDR2 sequences are SGHDT and YYEEEE. J gave up 6 bases and V 4 bases, and 11 bases lay outside the gene matches. The CDR3 covers 16 residues. CDR3 in DNA: TGTGCCAGCAGCCCTCTCCCGGGAGCGGGGGGAAACATTCAGTACTTC. It is translated as CASSPLPGAGGNIQYF. Together with reference TRBV5-6 and TRBJ2-4, the CDR3 gives the full variable domain: DAGVTQSPTHLIKTRGQQVTLRCSPKSGHDTVSWYQQALGQGPQFIFQYYEEEERQRGNFPDRFSGHQFPNYSSELNVNALLLGDSALYLCASSPLPGAGGNIQYFGAGTRLSVL.